This T cell receptor beta chain stems from a study of T cell repertoires in cytomegalovirus infection. MiXCR, applied by TCRdb to the reads, yields one record per CDR3 protein. The data show approximately 500,000 distinct CDR3 sequences, 16% seen once. This clonotype was detected ten times or more. This CDR3 region has 14 residues. The germline V gene encodes CDR1 MGHRA and CDR2 YSYEKL. Trimming took off 4 bases at V and 1 base at J, with 11 bases between the two ends. The receptor's source is a human donor in good health (CMV status not recorded). Some clones in this sample may be carry-over from other donors' samples. V usage is TRBV4-1 and J usage is TRBJ2-7, with a tentative D call TRBD1 (6 bases). Sequenced input: CD8+ T cells from PBMCs. The CDR3 spells CASSPRQASYEQYF. CDR3 nucleotides: TGCGCCAGCAGCCCGAGACAGGCGTCCTACGAGCAGTACTTC.